This T cell receptor (beta chain) emerged from a study of cytomegalovirus exposure and HLA in healthy donors. Study-level results: The presence/absence work took it that sequencing depth was about the same across donors. Generally TCR sequences proved uncommon, though certain public TCRs appeared in numerous donors. What was likely a sequencing artifact was a cluster of highly shared sequence variants.

A word on this clone: Its specificity is unknown.

The germline V gene has CDR1 SGHTA and CDR2 FQGNSA. The CDR3 covers 16 residues. J gave up 4 bases and V 3 bases, and 11 bases lay outside the gene matches. The PCR made use of 60 Vbeta and 13 Jbeta primers. Assay: immunoSEQ multiplex PCR; the TCRdb copy retains only in-frame clones and omits some. Of roughly 160,000 clones detected, roughly 85% appear once; the ten largest clones hold 11% to 15%. The chain recombines TRBV7-2 with TRBJ1-1; 7 nucleotides agree with TRBD1. The receptor was isolated from a man in his fifties or sixties in good health and CMV-seropositive. The source material was PBMCs. The CDR3 sequence: CASSFPGSPGGTEAFF. The CDR3 nucleotides read TGTGCCAGCAGCTTTCCAGGGTCTCCAGGGGGCACTGAAGCTTTCTTT.